The text below deals with one TCR beta chain. Its antigen is unknown. The conserved final phenylalanine or tryptophan is absent from the CDR3, which likely points to a read error. The DNA is left out, because the CDR3 cannot be placed on it with certainty; the CDR3 is given as TCRdb lists it. Counting both end residues, the CDR3 totals 12 amino acids. Per germline, CDR1 MNHEY and CDR2 SVGAGI. This sample was taken from a study of T cell responses to AZD1222 COVID-19 vaccine. Sequenced by immunoSEQ multiplex PCR; TCRdb stores in-frame clones only, minus some. The data show 100,000 to 150,000 clones, roughly 90% seen once. Study observations and caveats: Dominant at 160-218 and 743-854, vaccine-associated CD4 TCRs also spanned spike.

Source: peripheral blood, taken on day 0 of AZD1222 vaccination. The rearrangement joins TRBV6-5 to TRBJ2-3; TRBD1 reflects the table's D call only, with no check against the DNA. The receptor comes from an adult in good health. CDR3 residues: CADANPGHAVLS.